What follows is one TCR beta chain and its context. This clone has just one count. Its antigen is not yet known. Base qualities are missing; no much larger clone stands one base away. The data are from a study of blood T cell repertoires in COVID-19 (dated by TCRdb to 2019 to 2021). Background for the entire study: Samples covering the acute and convalescent phases of COVID-19 were provided by collaborators in the United States, Italy and Spain. The material from the prospective study consisted of cDNA or gDNA derived from T cells, B-cell-depleted T cells, or PBMCs. The dataset comprised deeply sampled blood TCRbeta repertoires from subjects exposed to, actively infected with, or recovered from COVID-19. The repertoires were made available in a free public database intended to serve as a resource for research on the immune response to SARS-CoV-2. The samples were drawn from the first 160 participants of the ongoing ImmuneRACE study and from roughly 1,300 subjects provided by 6 global collaborators. The sample metadata nearly always contained a de-identified subject ID, COVID-19 status, age in years and sex. Where HLA class I and class II types were available, the types were taken from metadata supplied by the sample provider, not from assay-based typing.

CDR1 and CDR2, per the germline V gene, are SGHVS and FNYEAQ. Taken from cysteine to phenylalanine, the CDR3 has 14 residues. Just CDR3 DNA is preserved here, 42 bases in frame from base 1. For this chain, trimming is 5 bases at the V end and 10 bases at the J end, and the number of junction bases without a gene match is 5. The collaborating institutions used their own protocols to collect whole blood in K2EDTA tubes. For TCRbeta analysis, collaborators shipped samples in one of three forms: frozen whole blood, isolated PBMCs, or DNA extracted from either of those sample types. TCRbeta CDR3 regions were amplified from genomic DNA using the immunoSEQ Assay, a bias-controlled multiplex PCR. The original methods were these. Nucleated cell counts per sample were estimated from amplification of reference gene primers within the assay. To quantify the absolute abundance of each unique TCRbeta CDR3 rearrangement, sequence reads were collapsed and filtered. For each sample, productive Simpson clonality was calculated by taking the square root of Simpson's diversity index across productive rearrangements. TCRdb re-hosts the immuneACCESS table, in-frame sequences only. Its copies lack some clones; in the studies checked, an unresolved V gene accounts for under half of them, and the cause for the rest is not known. The V and J calls and clone size were taken over from that table, and D and trimming were inferred from the DNA. The sample table records 250,000 to 300,000 clones; roughly 84% of these occur just once. The leading ten clones occupy around 2.9% of the sample.

Overall study results and their limits: The quantity of clinical and demographic metadata differed by source and by participant and was supplied without curation.

The sequence joins TRBV7-6 to TRBJ1-6, with 10 bases in between that match TRBD1. The clonotype was recovered from a woman between 18 and 29 years old with acute or convalescent COVID-19. Material for sequencing was peripheral blood. In nucleotide form, the sequence is TGTGCCAGCAGCCGGGACAGGGGAGGGTCACCCCTCCACTTT. The resulting protein is CASSRDRGGSPLHF.